These 4 T cell receptor beta chains were sequenced from one sample in a study of cytomegalovirus exposure and HLA in healthy donors. The PCR ran on 60 Vbeta and 13 Jbeta primers. The data were produced by immunoSEQ multiplex PCR, yet TCRdb's version contains in-frame clones alone and is incomplete. The table has 150,000 to 200,000 clones, around 88% seen once; the top ten hold approximately 0.85%. Material for sequencing was PBMCs. These receptor sequences come from a young woman in good health and CMV-seronegative.

This chain connects TRBV5-4 to TRBJ1-1; tentatively, D is TRBD1 (5 bases). This CDR3 spans 14 amino acids. Germline loops: CDR1 SGHNT, CDR2 YYREEE (reference sequence). Between the trimmed V and J ends, which lost 3 bases and 2 bases, there was a span of 11 bases. The CDR3 nucleotides read TGTGCCAGCAGCTCTGGACAACTCAACACTGAAGCTTTCTTT. This gives the protein CASSSGQLNTEAFF.

The chain combines TRBV27 with TRBJ2-3; 11 bases match TRBD2. This CDR3 is 18 amino acids long. J lost 3 bases, V lost 3 bases, and 11 bases had no gene match. The germline gives CDR1 MNHEY, CDR2 SMNVEV (reference sequence). Written as DNA, the CDR3 is TGTGCCAGCAGTTTTACTAGCGGGAGTTTTGAGGGGACAGATACGCAGTATTTT. Protein sequence: CASSFTSGSFEGTDTQYF.

The chain links TRBV5-6 to TRBJ2-7; TRBD2 matches 10 bases. The CDR3 spans 17 residues. V shed 2 bases, J shed 2 bases, and the junction held 10 bases outside the gene matches. Germline V lookup: CDR1 SGHDT, CDR2 YYEEEE. CDR3 coding DNA: TGTGCCAGCAGCTTTTCTGGGTCTGGACTAGCGGCCTACGAGCAGTACTTC. This gives the protein CASSFSGSGLAAYEQYF.

The chain recombines TRBV10-2 with TRBJ1-5; no clear D gene. Trimming removed 3 bases at V and 4 bases at J, with 4 bases between. The CDR3 length is 12 residues. Germline loops: CDR1 WSHSY, CDR2 SAAADI. Here the CDR3 reads CASSDGNQPQHF. For the CDR3, the DNA is TGCGCCAGCAGTGACGGGAATCAGCCCCAGCATTTT.